The T cell receptor beta chain under discussion was sequenced for a study of graft-versus-host responses after intestinal transplantation. Looking at the study overall: All recipients were transplanted with multivisceral, liver-intestinal, or isolated intestinal grafts.

In germline, CDR1 is SGHVS, CDR2 FQNEAQ. The CDR3 totals 15 residues. Trimming left V 6 bases short and J 7 bases short, with 18 bases between. The study's findings and limits: Present in recipient marrow, GvH clones included some that appeared first in ileum or blood. Early post-transplant HvG declines were associated with peak circulating GvH clone levels. Subjects displaying graft-donor T cell macrochimerism possessed elevated graft-versus-host to host-versus-graft clonal ratios inside allografts.

Sequencing was performed with immunoSEQ multiplex PCR; in TCRdb, only in-frame clones are kept and a portion is missing. The sample shows about 94,000 clones, about 91% of them seen only once. Note on this clone: Its antigen is unknown.

This chain links TRBV7-8 with TRBJ1-4; D may be TRBD1 (6 bases). The receptor comes from a human donor who received an intestinal transplant. Here the sequenced sample was unstimulated CD8+ T cells sorted from spleen or lymph node cells, taken before intestinal transplant. CDR3: CASSSLEGGREKLFF. The CDR3 bases are TGTGCCAGCAGTTCCCTCGAGGGGGGGCGTGAAAAACTGTTTTTT.